A selection of T cell receptor beta chains follows, all from one sample in a study of T-cell memory formation after mild COVID-19. One entry per CDR3 protein, called by TCRdb with MiXCR from the 5' RACE reads. The data contain hundreds of thousands of distinct CDR3 sequences, around a quarter of them singletons. The sequenced material came from PBMCs or a T cell subset sorted from them (not recorded which). The source of these receptors is an adult woman who had mild COVID-19 (a few samples of this study predate the infection). Cell type and time point are not known. CDR3s include the opening cysteine and the closing phenylalanine or tryptophan. A D gene is named only where the DNA matches it firmly. For some rows the clone size is stated as once, few or many, or as a class when expanded; others skip it.

TRBV7-3,NA,NA,TRBJ2-5,CASSLGSGSQETQYF,TGTGCCAGCAGCTTAGGGAGCGGTTCCCAAGAGACCCAGTACTTC
TRBV12-3/TRBV12-4,few,NA,TRBJ1-2,CASSHVRRGFYGYTF,TGTGCCAGCAGTCACGTCAGGAGAGGTTTCTATGGCTACACCTTC
TRBV29-1,NA,TRBD1,TRBJ2-7,CSVLGQIYEQYF,TGCAGCGTGCTGGGACAGATCTACGAGCAGTACTTC
TRBV20-1,NA,TRBD1,TRBJ1-1,CSASRTGDTEAFF,TGCAGTGCTTCCCGGACAGGGGACACTGAAGCTTTCTTT
TRBV5-1,few,NA,TRBJ1-5,CASSLGWGQPQHF,TGCGCCAGCAGCTTGGGTTGGGGACAGCCCCAGCATTTT
TRBV9,NA,NA,TRBJ2-3,CASSGRTASTDTQYF,TGTGCCAGCAGCGGCAGGACGGCCAGCACAGATACGCAGTATTTT
TRBV9,NA,NA,TRBJ2-1,CASSHGHNEQFF,TGTGCCAGCAGCCACGGACACAATGAGCAGTTCTTC
TRBV29-1,few,NA,TRBJ2-1,CSGRGTPSKVTYNEQFF,TGCAGCGGCAGAGGGACTCCTTCTAAGGTCACCTACAATGAGCAGTTCTTC
TRBV5-1,NA,TRBD2,TRBJ2-5,CASSQSGTRGGGQETQYF,TGCGCCAGCAGCCAGTCCGGGACTAGGGGCGGAGGCCAAGAGACCCAGTACTTC
TRBV5-4,few,TRBD2,TRBJ2-1,CASSLGLAGLPEQFF,TGTGCCAGCAGCTTGGGCCTAGCGGGACTGCCTGAGCAGTTCTTC
TRBV5-1,NA,TRBD2,TRBJ2-3,CASSRRLAGGPLDTQYF,TGCGCCAGCAGTCGTCGGCTAGCGGGGGGGCCGCTAGATACGCAGTATTTT
TRBV29-1,few,NA,TRBJ2-5,CSVGRSQETQYF,TGCAGCGTTGGCAGATCCCAAGAGACCCAGTACTTC
TRBV12-3/TRBV12-4,few,TRBD2,TRBJ2-1,CASSPPRNSGRATEQFF,TGTGCCAGCAGCCCCCCTCGGAATAGCGGGAGGGCCACTGAGCAGTTCTTC
TRBV15,few,NA,TRBJ2-2,CATSRAREGAGELFF,TGTGCCACCAGCAGAGCGAGAGAAGGGGCCGGGGAGCTGTTTTTT
TRBV14,few,TRBD2,TRBJ2-1,CASSPGLAFYNEQFF,TGTGCCAGCAGCCCCGGACTAGCGTTCTACAATGAGCAGTTCTTC
TRBV6-6,NA,TRBD1,TRBJ2-1,CASSSRDRGDEQFF,TGTGCCAGCAGTTCCAGGGACAGGGGCGATGAGCAGTTCTTC
TRBV27,NA,TRBD2,TRBJ2-7,CASRPALLANEQYF,TGTGCCAGCAGGCCAGCTCTACTAGCGAACGAGCAGTACTTC
TRBV20-1,NA,TRBD2,TRBJ2-7,CSARDRGLAGACEQYF,TGCAGTGCTAGAGACCGAGGACTAGCGGGAGCGTGCGAGCAGTACTTC
TRBV12-3/TRBV12-4,NA,NA,TRBJ2-2,CASSLTTVWELFF,TGTGCCAGCAGTTTAACGACAGTTTGGGAGCTGTTTTTT
TRBV30,NA,TRBD1,TRBJ1-1,CAWGRLRGRDWNTEAFF,TGTGCCTGGGGAAGGTTGAGGGGGCGCGACTGGAACACTGAAGCTTTCTTT
TRBV12-3/TRBV12-4,few,NA,TRBJ1-1,CASTQEIATEAFF,TGTGCCAGCACTCAAGAGATAGCCACTGAAGCTTTCTTT
TRBV4-1,NA,TRBD2,TRBJ2-3,CASSQEEGLAATEQYF,TGCGCCAGCAGCCAAGAAGAGGGACTAGCGGCTACTGAGCAGTATTTT
TRBV2,NA,TRBD1,TRBJ1-6,CASSHPRQGSLGYNSPLHF,TGTGCCAGCAGCCACCCCCGACAGGGCTCCCTCGGCTATAATTCACCCCTCCACTTT
TRBV24-1,few,NA,TRBJ2-7,CATSDPLARPTYEQYF,TGTGCCACCAGTGACCCCCTAGCCAGGCCTACCTACGAGCAGTACTTC
TRBV5-1,NA,TRBD1,TRBJ1-1,CASTIDRGSEAFF,TGCGCCAGCACCATCGACAGGGGGTCTGAAGCTTTCTTT
TRBV3-1,few,TRBD1,TRBJ2-1,CASRLRQGGSYNEQFF,TGTGCCAGCAGACTCCGACAGGGGGGATCCTACAATGAGCAGTTCTTC
TRBV29-1,few,NA,TRBJ1-1,CSVDLGLGEAFF,TGCAGCGTTGACCTCGGATTAGGTGAAGCTTTCTTT
TRBV4-3,NA,TRBD1,TRBJ2-7,CASSRETGVEQYF,TGCGCCAGCAGCCGGGAAACAGGGGTCGAGCAGTACTTC
TRBV20-1,few,NA,TRBJ2-3,CSASARARTTTDTQYF,TGCAGTGCTTCAGCCCGGGCTAGAACAACCACAGATACGCAGTATTTT
TRBV27,many,TRBD1,TRBJ2-1,CASSQTGGSLIPYNEQFF,TGTGCCAGCAGTCAGACAGGGGGCTCTTTGATTCCTTACAATGAGCAGTTCTTC
TRBV10-3,few,NA,TRBJ2-5,CASKGGEETQYF,TGTGCCTCCAAGGGGGGGGAAGAGACCCAGTACTTC
TRBV27,few,NA,TRBJ2-7,CASSFTRRSLHF,TGTGCCAGCAGTTTCACCAGACGGTCCCTTCACTTC
TRBV7-2,NA,NA,TRBJ2-3,CASSPSWIEDTQYF,TGTGCCAGCAGCCCATCCTGGATAGAAGATACGCAGTATTTT
TRBV5-5,few,NA,TRBJ2-5,CASRPSGQSQETQYF,TGTGCCAGCAGACCCTCAGGACAGTCACAAGAGACCCAGTACTTC
TRBV7-6,NA,TRBD2,TRBJ2-1,CASSSPGLANNEQFF,TGTGCCAGCAGCTCACCCGGACTAGCCAACAATGAGCAGTTCTTC
TRBV29-1,many,TRBD2,TRBJ2-1,CSVVRGSSDYNEQFF,TGCAGCGTTGTCCGCGGGAGTAGCGACTACAATGAGCAGTTCTTC
TRBV7-9,many,NA,TRBJ2-1,CASSYSRQSTGVGSYNEQFF,TGTGCCAGCAGCTACTCACGACAGAGCACCGGGGTGGGATCCTACAATGAGCAGTTCTTC
TRBV28,NA,NA,TRBJ1-1,CASKGGNTEAFF,TGTGCCAGCAAGGGGGGGAACACTGAAGCTTTCTTT
TRBV6-6,NA,TRBD2,TRBJ2-2,CASWPAGGPKTGELFF,TGTGCCAGCTGGCCAGCGGGGGGGCCTAAAACCGGGGAGCTGTTTTTT
TRBV3-1,NA,NA,TRBJ2-6,CASSVLSGANVLTF,TGTGCCAGCAGCGTTCTAAGTGGGGCCAACGTCCTGACTTTC
TRBV19,few,NA,TRBJ2-7,CASSTPGVPPYEQYF,TGTGCCAGTAGTACGCCGGGAGTACCCCCCTACGAGCAGTACTTC
TRBV6-5,NA,TRBD2,TRBJ2-3,CASNVAGAGDTQYF,TGTGCCAGCAACGTGGCGGGAGCTGGAGATACGCAGTATTTT
TRBV7-9,NA,NA,TRBJ2-2,CASSLRDRPTGELFF,TGTGCCAGCAGCTTAAGAGACAGGCCCACCGGGGAGCTGTTTTTT
TRBV19,NA,NA,TRBJ2-7,CASTRDHSAYYEQYF,TGTGCCAGTACCAGGGACCACTCCGCATACTACGAGCAGTACTTC
TRBV6-6,few,NA,TRBJ1-1,CASSYPATGQAFF,TGTGCCAGCAGTTACCCTGCCACAGGGCAGGCTTTCTTT
TRBV20-1,NA,NA,TRBJ2-2,CSARASGRNTGELFF,TGCAGTGCTAGAGCCAGCGGGCGGAACACCGGGGAGCTGTTTTTT
TRBV7-2,few,NA,TRBJ2-3,CASSRTIHTDTQYF,TGTGCCAGCAGCAGGACCATCCACACAGATACGCAGTATTTT
TRBV7-9,NA,TRBD1,TRBJ2-7,CASSLRPRDRGITTYEQYF,TGTGCCAGCAGCTTACGACCCCGGGACAGGGGGATAACGACCTACGAGCAGTACTTC
TRBV6-5,NA,NA,TRBJ1-1,CASSSIGQSQAFF,TGTGCCAGCAGTTCCATCGGACAGTCTCAGGCTTTCTTT